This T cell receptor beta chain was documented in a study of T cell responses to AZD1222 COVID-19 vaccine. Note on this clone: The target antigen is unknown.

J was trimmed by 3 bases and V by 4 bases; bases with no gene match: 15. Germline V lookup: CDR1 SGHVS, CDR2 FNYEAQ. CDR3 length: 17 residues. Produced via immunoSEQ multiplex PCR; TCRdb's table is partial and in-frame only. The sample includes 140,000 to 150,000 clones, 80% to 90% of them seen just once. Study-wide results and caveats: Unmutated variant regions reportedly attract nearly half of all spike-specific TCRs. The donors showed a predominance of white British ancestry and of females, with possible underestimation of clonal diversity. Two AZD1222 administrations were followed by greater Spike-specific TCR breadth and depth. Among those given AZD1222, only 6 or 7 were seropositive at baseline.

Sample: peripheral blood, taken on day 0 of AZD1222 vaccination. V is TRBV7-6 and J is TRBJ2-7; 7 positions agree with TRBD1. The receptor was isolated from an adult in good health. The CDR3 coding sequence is TGTGCCAGCAGCTCCGCGCCCCCCCCAGGGGGATACTACGAGCAGTACTTC. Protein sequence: CASSSAPPPGGYYEQYF.